Below are 21 T cell receptor beta chains sequenced from a single sample in a study of blood T cell repertoires in COVID-19. The method was immunoSEQ multiplex PCR; TCRdb's version includes in-frame clones alone and lacks a portion of them. The sample has tens of thousands of clones, about 90% seen once; the top ten hold roughly 2.5%. Sequencing was done on a sample of peripheral blood. The receptors originated from a human donor in a cohort sampled during active COVID-19.

The chain links TRBV12-2 to TRBJ2-7; TRBD1, the D gene given by the table, was not confirmed from the DNA. TRBV12-2 is a known pseudogene. The CDR3 extends over 14 amino acids. CDR3 DNA: TGTGCAAGTCGCTTAAACGACAGCGACTACGAGCAGTACTTC. Its translation: CASRLNDSDYEQYF.

The chain carries TRBV9 and TRBJ2-3, with a possible D match to TRBD2 (5 bases). Germline V gene lookup returns CDR1 SGDLS and CDR2 YYNGEE. V was trimmed by 0 bases and J by 0 bases, leaving 8 bases between them. The CDR3 is 15 amino acids. The DNA of the CDR3 is TGTGCCAGCAGCGTAGGAGGGCAGAGCACAGATACGCAGTATTTT. Amino acids: CASSVGGQSTDTQYF. The full variable domain, in which reference TRBV9 and TRBJ2-3 provide the parts outside the CDR3, is DSGVTQTPKHLITATGQRVTLRCSPRSGDLSVYWYQQSLDQGLQFLIQYYNGEERAKGNILERFSAQQFPDLHSELNLSSLELGDSALYFCASSVGGQSTDTQYFGPGTRLTVL.

This chain links TRBV7-2 with TRBJ2-5, with a tentative D call TRBD2 (7 bases). The germline CDR1 and CDR2 sequences are SGHTA and FQGNSA. V was clipped by 2 bases and J by 2 bases, with 12 bases between them. This CDR3 region has 15 residues. The CDR3 loop is CASSLTAGAQETQYF. The CDR3 bases are TGTGCCAGCAGCTTAACCGCGGGGGCGCAAGAGACCCAGTACTTC.

The chain uses TRBV18 and TRBJ2-7; 10 bases line up with TRBD1. Trimming took 3 bases from V and 4 from J; bases not matched to a gene: 3. The CDR3 has 14 residues. Germline lookup yields CDR1 KGHSH and CDR2 LQKENI. The CDR3 DNA sequence: TGTGCCAGCTCACCGGGGGACAGGGGTTACGAGCAGTACTTC. This sequence encodes CASSPGDRGYEQYF.

The chain links TRBV5-5 to TRBJ1-3; no clear D gene. With 2 bases removed from V and 2 bases from J, the gap between germline ends came to 8 bases. In germline, CDR1 is SGHKS, CDR2 YYEKEE (reference sequence). There are 14 residues in the CDR3. CDR3 amino acids: CASSFREAGNTIYF. CDR3 sequence (DNA): TGTGCCAGCAGCTTCCGGGAGGCTGGAAACACCATATATTTT.

CDR3 sequence reads: CASSLVVSQGTNSPLHF. The CDR3 region has the DNA TGTGCCAGCAGCTTAGTGGTTAGTCAGGGAACTAATTCACCCCTCCACTTT. V gene TRBV7-2 combines with J gene TRBJ1-6; D might be TRBD1 (5 bases). This CDR3 is 17 amino acids long. Trimming took 1 base from V and 6 from J, leaving 16 bases between them. CDR1 is SGHTA, CDR2 FQGNSA, per germline.

This chain links TRBV5-4 with TRBJ1-1, with 9 nucleotides matching TRBD1. There are 16 residues in the CDR3. Trimming at V came to 4 bases and at J to 0 bases, leaving 7 bases not matched to a gene. Per germline, CDR1 SGHNT and CDR2 YYREEE (reference sequence). The CDR3 loop is CASSPRDRAMNTEAFF. Written as DNA, the CDR3 is TGTGCCAGCAGCCCGAGGGACAGGGCCATGAACACTGAAGCTTTCTTT.

V and J are TRBV19 and TRBJ2-7; tentative D call: TRBD1 (5 bases). The germline V gene has CDR1 LNHDA and CDR2 SQIVND (reference sequence). The CDR3 is made up of 15 amino acids. V lost 4 bases and J 0 bases, leaving 13 bases between the germline ends. The CDR3 sequence is CASSKTGASSYEQYF. CDR3 nucleotides: TGTGCCAGTAGTAAAACAGGCGCGAGCTCCTACGAGCAGTACTTC. The whole variable domain, filled in from reference TRBV19 and TRBJ2-7, reads DGGITQSPKYLFRKEGQNVTLSCEQNLNHDAMYWYRQDPGQGLRLIYYSQIVNDFQKGDIAEGYSVSREKKESFPLTVTSAQKNPTAFYLCASSKTGASSYEQYFGPGTRLTVT.

This chain joins TRBV27 and TRBJ1-2; TRBD1 aligns across 7 bases. The germline gives CDR1 MNHEY, CDR2 SMNVEV (reference sequence). The CDR3 covers 14 residues. With V trimmed by 6 bases and J by 2 bases, 6 bases remained unmatched. The chain's CDR3 is CASRMTGTNYGYTF. The CDR3 DNA is TGTGCCAGCAGGATGACAGGGACCAACTATGGCTACACCTTC.

The V call is TRBV29-1, the J call TRBJ2-1, with D tentatively TRBD1 (6 bases). From germline, CDR1 is SQVTM and CDR2 ANQGSEA. The CDR3 has 11 amino acids. V was pared by 6 bases and J by 6 bases, with 9 bases between. The CDR3 here is CSVGQINEQFF. As DNA, the CDR3 is TGCAGCGTAGGACAGATCAATGAGCAGTTCTTC.

This rearrangement joins TRBV3-1 (or the pseudogene TRBV3-2) to TRBJ1-4; 9 bases map to TRBD1. V lost 5 bases to trimming and J lost 7 bases; unmatched junction nucleotides: 8. CDR3 length: 15 residues. Germline V gene data show CDR1 as LGHDT and CDR2 as YNNKEL (reference sequence). CDR3 protein: CASSSRTGVPEKLFF. The CDR3 DNA is TGTGCCAGCAGCTCCCGGACAGGGGTCCCTGAAAAACTGTTTTTT.

This sequence joins TRBV2 and TRBJ2-3; D is unresolved. V lost 1 base to trimming and J lost 1 base, with 15 bases between them. The germline V gene has CDR1 SNHLY and CDR2 FYNNEI. This CDR3 has 17 amino acids. In DNA form, the CDR3 reads TGTGCCAGCAGTGAAGACAGCCGGATCAGAGGCACAGATACGCAGTATTTT. Its translation: CASSEDSRIRGTDTQYF. The whole variable domain, remainder taken from reference TRBV2 and TRBJ2-3, is EPEVTQTPSHQVTQMGQEVILRCVPISNHLYFYWYRQILGQKVEFLVSFYNNEISEKSEIFDDQFSVERPDGSNFTLKIRSTKLEDSAMYFCASSEDSRIRGTDTQYFGPGTRLTVL.

This chain connects TRBV12-3 or TRBV12-4 to TRBJ1-5; unclear D gene. V lost 2 bases and J 7 bases, leaving 9 bases between the germline ends. CDR3 length: 13 amino acids. The CDR3 coding sequence is TGTGCCAGCAGTTTAATGGAGGGCCAGCCCCAGCATTTT. The encoded protein is CASSLMEGQPQHF.

The chain links TRBV10-2 to TRBJ2-2; 9 bases fit TRBD2. Germline CDR1 reads WSHSY; CDR2 reads SAAADI. The CDR3 extends over 15 amino acids. V shed 5 bases and J 7 bases; nucleotides not matched to a gene: 8. DNA of the CDR3: TGCGCCAGCAGTCCTAGCGGGAAAGGGAGCGGGGAGCTGTTTTTT. It codes for CASSPSGKGSGELFF.

In this sample, this clone turned up once. This sequence joins TRBV14 and TRBJ2-7; 8 bases map to TRBD2. The CDR3 loop spans 13 amino acids. Germline V gives CDR1 SGHDN, CDR2 FVKESK. The V segment lost 1 base and the J segment 6 bases; nucleotides outside the gene matches: 2. The CDR3 reads CASSQAGGGEQYF. The CDR3 coding sequence is TGTGCCAGCAGCCAAGCGGGAGGGGGCGAGCAGTACTTC. The variable domain in full, completed from reference TRBV14 and TRBJ2-7, reads EAGVTQFPSHSVIEKGQTVTLRCDPISGHDNLYWYRRVMGKEIKFLLHFVKESKQDESGMPNNRFLAERTGGTYSTLKVQPAELEDSGVYFCASSQAGGGEQYFGPGTRLTVT.

Here the CDR3 DNA reads TGCGCCAGCAGCCACACCGGGGATACGCAGTATTTT. It specifies CASSHTGDTQYF. This chain uses TRBV5-1 with TRBJ2-3; D gene unclear. The CDR3 spans 12 residues. Germline values: CDR1 SGHRS, CDR2 YFSETQ. Trimming took 4 bases from V and 6 from J, leaving 9 bases between them.

This clone was counted at least ten times. J is TRBJ1-3 and V is TRBV12-3 or TRBV12-4; D remains ambiguous. This CDR3 has 12 residues. The V end lost 5 bases, the J end lost 1 base, and 3 bases lay between the germline ends. The CDR3 coding sequence is TGTGCCAGCAGTCAATCTGGAAACACCATATATTTT. Amino acid sequence: CASSQSGNTIYF.

This clone occurred once. The chain recombines TRBV4-3 with TRBJ2-3, with D perhaps matching TRBD2 (6 bases). CDR3 size: 15 residues. Germline CDR1 LGHNA, CDR2 YSLEER. The V end was cut by 1 base, the J end by 5 bases, with 13 bases between. CDR3 in amino acids: CASSQGARDLDTQYF. In nucleotides, the CDR3 is TGCGCCAGCAGCCAAGGGGCGCGGGATCTAGATACGCAGTATTTT.

This clone showed up just once. V and J are TRBV6-2 or TRBV6-3 and TRBJ2-2; no definite D call. V was shortened by 4 bases and J by 4 bases, with 7 bases between the two germline ends. The germline CDR1 and CDR2 sequences are MNHEY and SVGEGT. The CDR3 is 13 amino acids. In DNA, the CDR3 is TGTGCCAGCAGTTCTTATGTCACCGGGGAGCTGTTTTTT. Translating it yields CASSSYVTGELFF.

V usage is TRBV18 and J usage is TRBJ1-5, with D tentatively TRBD1 (5 bases). Germline-derived CDR1 and CDR2 are KGHSH and LQKENI. The length of the CDR3 is 15 residues. V was trimmed by 3 bases and J by 5 bases, leaving 14 bases between them. CDR3 nucleotides: TGTGCCAGCTCACCCAGGCAGGGTAAGGATCAGCCCCAGCATTTT. Its translation is CASSPRQGKDQPQHF.

As to this clone: A junction boundary mismatches the germline segment, possibly from a read error. Other DNA sequences of this sample code for an identical CDR3. V is TRBV10-3 and J is TRBJ1-6; possibly TRBD1 for D (5 bases). Germline V gene data show CDR1 as ENHRY and CDR2 as SYGVKD. The CDR3 covers 15 residues. The CDR3 spells CAISMGLPGNSPLHF. CDR3 nucleotide sequence: TGTGCCATCAGTATGGGACTGCCCGGTAATTCACCTCTCCACTTT.